This TCR beta chain appears in the sequencing data of a study of cytomegalovirus exposure and HLA in healthy donors. Points on this clone: What it binds is not known.

Broader study findings: Common viral pathogens seemed to be connected with several of the most significant clusters, according to a later analysis. In a later analysis, specific HLA alleles were associated with 16,000 or so TCR beta sequences at a 0.05 false discovery rate. A missense variant in DCLRE1C was later tied to TCR beta V- and J-gene trimming.

PCR amplification relied on 60 Vbeta primers (plus 13 Jbeta primers). Repertoires were generated with immunoSEQ multiplex PCR, while TCRdb's copy carries only in-frame clones and drops some. This sample's table has about 67,000 clones. The sequencing sample was made of PBMCs. This receptor was taken from a man aged 25 to 40 in good health and CMV-seropositive.

The CDR3 sequence: CASSPREVQNTGELFF. The DNA for the CDR3 is TGTGCCAGCTCACCACGGGAGGTCCAGAACACCGGGGAGCTGTTTTTT. This chain uses TRBV18 with TRBJ2-2; tentative D call: TRBD2 (6 bases). Germline lookup yields CDR1 KGHSH and CDR2 LQKENI. The CDR3 totals 16 residues. V was trimmed by 1 base and J by 1 base, leaving 10 bases between them.